This T cell receptor beta chain was obtained from a study of monozygotic twins with inflammatory bowel disease. Study-wide results and caveats: People with IBD had fewer clonotypes in common with others than healthy twins did, especially with disease activity. Using the inverse Simpson index, IBD patients had lower TCRbeta diversity than healthy co-twins.

CDR3 length: 15 amino acids. From germline, CDR1 is DFQATT and CDR2 SNEGSKA (reference sequence). Every TCR library used approximately 3,700 ng of total RNA. UMIs bearing a 6-nucleotide sample barcode were added through template switching. Each CDR3 protein gets one entry in TCRdb, which reprocessed the 5' RACE reads and gives no DNA. The sample table sets out tens of thousands of distinct CDR3 sequences. As to this clonotype: Its antigen is unidentified.

V gene TRBV20-1 combines with J gene TRBJ1-2; TCRdb picks TRBD1, but there is no DNA to check that call. The sequencing sample was made of blood. This clonotype was sampled from a human donor with ulcerative colitis or Crohn's disease, or a healthy co-twin of an affected twin (not recorded which). The CDR3 here is CSATSGTGVNYGYTF.